Detailed here is one T cell receptor (beta chain). The record originates from a study of blood T cell repertoires in COVID-19. The assay was immunoSEQ multiplex PCR, and TCRdb's table has in-frame clones only and misses some. The repertoire consists of roughly 260,000 clones, with about 88% occurring once and the leading ten covering 4%. The germline CDR1 and CDR2 sequences are SGHDN and FVKESK. The V and J ends lost 1 base and 7 bases, in that order; junction bases with no gene match: 7. The CDR3 runs to 15 residues. This sequence joins TRBV14 and TRBJ2-3, with 8 positions matching TRBD1. The sequenced sample consisted of peripheral blood. The clonotype was recovered from a man aged 55-75 years who had recovered from COVID-19. The CDR3, as DNA: TGTGCCAGCAGCCAAGTAGCCGACAGGGGCTATACGCAGTATTTT. Translated: CASSQVADRGYTQYF.